This TCR beta chain appears in the sequencing data of a study of identical twins. Overall study findings and caveats: There were fewer insertions in abundant cord blood beta clonotypes, but memory repertoires showed no such pattern.

From germline, CDR1 is MNHEY and CDR2 SVGEGT. The CDR3 spans 17 residues. J lost 1 base, V lost 4 bases, and 6 bases had no gene match. Template switching supplied a universal primer site; unique molecular identifiers were carried on the cDNA. TCRdb called the 5' RACE reads again in MiXCR, with one record for every CDR3 protein. The table lists about 700,000 distinct CDR3 sequences, less than 10% of them singletons, with 0.98% in the top ten. This clonotype has just a few counts. Its antigen is unidentified. This same sample was also taken into another study, of yellow fever vaccine responses in identical twins. That work contributes: Twins reportedly showed a vaccine T cell response that seemed partly convergent and partly personalized.

The sequence derives from a young woman in good health. Sequences were obtained from PBMCs. The chain links TRBV6-2 or TRBV6-3 to TRBJ2-2; 10 bases align to TRBD2. In nucleotides, the CDR3 is TGTGCCAGCAGTTCCCGGAGGACTAGCGGGAACACCGGGGAGCTGTTTTTT. This gives the protein CASSSRRTSGNTGELFF.